This T cell receptor beta chain was documented in a study of T-cell memory formation after mild COVID-19. TCR alpha and TCR beta cDNA libraries carrying sample barcodes and UMIs were produced by 5'RACE using constant-segment primers. TCRdb redid the calling of the 5' RACE reads with MiXCR, one entry per CDR3 protein. Of about 140,000 distinct CDR3 sequences in the sample, about 19% were seen once. Study results and limitations: Among contracting clones, CD4+ were mainly CM/EM and CD8+ enriched in EMRA. CD4/CD8 balance held among clones contracting day 15 to 85, and later expanders leaned CD4+.

As regards this clonotype: Its antigen is as yet unknown.

This TCR came from an adult woman who had mild COVID-19 (a few samples of this study predate the infection). Cell type and time point are not known. The specimen sequenced was PBMCs or a T cell subset sorted from them (not recorded which).

The CDR3 reads CASRSGRREQYF. DNA for the CDR3: TGTGCCAGCAGATCTGGGAGAAGGGAGCAGTACTTC. The rearrangement joins TRBV6-2 or TRBV6-3 to TRBJ2-7, with D possibly matching TRBD2 (5 bases). The ends were cut back, 6 bases at V and 7 bases at J, with 13 bases in the middle. Germline V gene lookup returns CDR1 MNHEY and CDR2 SVGEGT. The CDR3 sequence is 12 residues long.